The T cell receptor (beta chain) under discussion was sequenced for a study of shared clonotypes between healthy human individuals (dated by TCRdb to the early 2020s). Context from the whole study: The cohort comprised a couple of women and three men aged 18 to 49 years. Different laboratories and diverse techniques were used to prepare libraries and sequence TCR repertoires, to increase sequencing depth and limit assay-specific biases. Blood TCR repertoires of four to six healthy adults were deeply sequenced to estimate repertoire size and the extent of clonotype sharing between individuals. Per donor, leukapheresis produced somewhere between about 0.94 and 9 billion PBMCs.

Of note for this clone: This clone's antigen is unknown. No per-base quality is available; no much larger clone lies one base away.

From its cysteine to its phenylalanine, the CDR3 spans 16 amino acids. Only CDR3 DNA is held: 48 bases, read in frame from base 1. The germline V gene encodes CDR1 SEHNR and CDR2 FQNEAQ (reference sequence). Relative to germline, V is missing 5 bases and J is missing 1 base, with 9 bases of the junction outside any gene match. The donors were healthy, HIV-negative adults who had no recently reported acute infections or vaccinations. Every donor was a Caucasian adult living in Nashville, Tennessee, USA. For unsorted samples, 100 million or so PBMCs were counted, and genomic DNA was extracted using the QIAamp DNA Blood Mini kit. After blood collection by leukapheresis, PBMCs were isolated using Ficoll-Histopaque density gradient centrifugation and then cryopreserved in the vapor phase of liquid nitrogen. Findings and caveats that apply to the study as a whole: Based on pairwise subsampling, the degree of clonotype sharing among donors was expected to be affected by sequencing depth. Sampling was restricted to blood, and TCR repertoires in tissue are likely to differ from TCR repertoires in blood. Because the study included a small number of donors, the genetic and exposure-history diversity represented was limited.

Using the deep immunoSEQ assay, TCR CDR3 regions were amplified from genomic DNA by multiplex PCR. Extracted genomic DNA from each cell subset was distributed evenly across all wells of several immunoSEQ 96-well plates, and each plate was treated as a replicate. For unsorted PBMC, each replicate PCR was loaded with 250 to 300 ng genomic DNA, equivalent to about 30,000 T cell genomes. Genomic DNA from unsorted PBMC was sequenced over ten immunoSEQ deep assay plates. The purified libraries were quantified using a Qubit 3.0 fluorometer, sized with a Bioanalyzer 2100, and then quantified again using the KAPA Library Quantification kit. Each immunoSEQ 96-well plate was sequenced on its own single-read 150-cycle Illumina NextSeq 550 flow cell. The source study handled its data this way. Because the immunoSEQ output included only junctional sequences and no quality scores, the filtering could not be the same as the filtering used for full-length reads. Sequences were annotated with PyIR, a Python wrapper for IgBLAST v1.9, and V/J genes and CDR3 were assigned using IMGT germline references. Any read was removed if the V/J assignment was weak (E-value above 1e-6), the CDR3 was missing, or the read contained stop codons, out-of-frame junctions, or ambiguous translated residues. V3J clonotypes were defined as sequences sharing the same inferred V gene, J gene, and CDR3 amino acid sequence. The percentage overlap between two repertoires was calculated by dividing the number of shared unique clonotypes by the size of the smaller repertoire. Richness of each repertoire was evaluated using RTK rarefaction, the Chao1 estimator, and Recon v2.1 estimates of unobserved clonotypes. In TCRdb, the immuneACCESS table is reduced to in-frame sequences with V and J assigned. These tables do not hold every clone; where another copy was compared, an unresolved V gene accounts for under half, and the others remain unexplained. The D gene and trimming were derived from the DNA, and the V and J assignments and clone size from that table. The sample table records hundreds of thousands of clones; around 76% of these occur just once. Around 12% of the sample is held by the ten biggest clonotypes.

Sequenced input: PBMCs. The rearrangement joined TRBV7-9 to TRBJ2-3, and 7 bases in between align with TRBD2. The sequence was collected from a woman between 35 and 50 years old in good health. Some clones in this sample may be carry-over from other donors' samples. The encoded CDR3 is CASSQLAAIGTDTQYF. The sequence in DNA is TGTGCCAGCAGCCAGCTAGCGGCCATTGGCACAGATACGCAGTATTTT.